The 30 T cell receptor beta chains presented below share a single source sample, sequenced in a study of blood T cell repertoires in COVID-19. Profiled with immunoSEQ multiplex PCR; TCRdb holds only in-frame clones, not every one. The top ten hold nearly 7.5% of the sample, which has 200,000 or so clones, around 80% seen once. Sequenced input: PBMCs or T cells enriched from blood (not recorded which). These receptors were obtained from a woman in her thirties or forties with acute COVID-19.

The chain uses TRBV7-6 and TRBJ1-6; 7 nucleotides line up with TRBD1. The germline V gene has CDR1 SGHVS and CDR2 FNYEAQ. The CDR3 is made up of 15 amino acids. The ends lost 1 base at V and 6 bases at J; junction bases unmatched: 3. CDR3 in DNA: TGTGCCAGCAGCTTAGGGGACAGAATTAATTCACCCCTCCACTTT. It specifies CASSLGDRINSPLHF.

This chain links TRBV5-5 with TRBJ2-7; 11 positions match TRBD1. Germline loops: CDR1 SGHKS, CDR2 YYEKEE (reference sequence). The CDR3 runs 15 residues. Losses at the gene ends were 4 bases for V and 4 bases for J; bases not matched to a gene: 7. CDR3 in DNA: TGTGCCAGCAGCCTAGGACAGGGGGCAGTGTACGAGCAGTACTTC. Encoded protein: CASSLGQGAVYEQYF.

The chain carries TRBV24-1 and TRBJ2-3; D might be TRBD2 (5 bases). This CDR3 has 14 amino acids. Germline-derived CDR1 and CDR2 are KGHDR and SFDVKD. V lost 5 bases, J lost 4 bases, and 12 bases lay in between. CDR3: CATSGGAGADTQYF. Here the CDR3 DNA reads TGTGCCACCAGTGGTGGCGCGGGCGCAGATACGCAGTATTTT.

The chain is built from TRBV10-2 and TRBJ1-1, with 10 nucleotides matching TRBD1. CDR1 is WSHSY, CDR2 SAAADI, per germline. After removal of 2 bases from V and 2 bases from J, the junction contained 5 bases not matched to a gene. This CDR3 contains 16 residues. The CDR3 sequence is CASSERDRGINTEAFF. The CDR3 nucleotides read TGCGCCAGCAGTGAGAGGGACAGGGGCATCAACACTGAAGCTTTCTTT.

This clone appeared once. The chain joins TRBV25-1 to TRBJ2-5; no firm D call. There are 15 residues in the CDR3. The germline V gene has CDR1 MGHDK and CDR2 SYGVNS. V was pared by 3 bases and J by 4 bases, with 15 bases between. CDR3 DNA: TGTGCCAGCAGTGACTACCTCTACCCCCGAGAGACCCAGTACTTC. This sequence encodes CASSDYLYPRETQYF.

The rearrangement links TRBV11-2 to TRBJ2-3; 11 bases align to TRBD2. CDR3 length equals 15 residues. Germline trimming cut 5 bases from V and 2 bases from J; bases unmatched to any gene: 3. Per the germline V gene, CDR1 is SGHAT and CDR2 is FQNNGV. The DNA for the CDR3 is TGTGCCAGCAGCCCACTAGCGGGAGACACAGATACGCAGTATTTT. It yields the protein CASSPLAGDTDTQYF.

The gene calls are TRBV5-1 and TRBJ1-1; 9 positions match TRBD1. Germline V gene data show CDR1 as SGHRS and CDR2 as YFSETQ. V shed 4 bases, J shed 6 bases, and the junction held 10 bases outside the gene matches. This CDR3 has 15 amino acids. CDR3 bases: TGCGCCAGCAGCCAGAGCATACAGGGGGCGGCTGAAGCTTTCTTT. This codes for CASSQSIQGAAEAFF.

V usage is TRBV24-1 and J usage is TRBJ1-5; possibly TRBD1 for D (6 bases). V lost 3 bases, J lost 0 bases, and 14 bases lay in between. The germline CDR1 and CDR2 sequences are KGHDR and SFDVKD. There are 17 residues in the CDR3. CDR3 sequence (DNA): TGTGCCACCAGTGATCTACAGGACAGAGCTAGCAATCAGCCCCAGCATTTT. Protein: CATSDLQDRASNQPQHF.

The rearrangement links TRBV5-6 to TRBJ1-3; TRBD1 matches 9 bases. Germline assignment: CDR1 SGHDT and CDR2 YYEEEE. Trimming took 4 bases from V and 3 from J; bases not matched to a gene: 8. The CDR3 covers 16 residues. The DNA of the CDR3 is TGTGCCAGCAGCGTTCTACAGGGGGCAGTTGGAAACACCATATATTTT. Translating it yields CASSVLQGAVGNTIYF.

The CDR3 region has the DNA TGTGCCAGTAGTATACCAGGGGTTGAAGACTATGGCTACACCTTC. This translates into CASSIPGVEDYGYTF. The V call is TRBV19, the J call TRBJ1-2, with a tentative D call TRBD1 (6 bases). Trimming took 2 bases from V and 3 from J, leaving 13 bases between them. The CDR3 extends over 15 amino acids. Germline CDR1 is LNHDA and CDR2 is SQIVND (reference sequence).

V and J are TRBV18 and TRBJ1-2; TRBD1 aligns across 9 bases. The CDR3 extends over 16 amino acids. In germline, CDR1 is KGHSH, CDR2 LQKENI. Unmatched junction bases numbered 7, after V lost 3 bases and J lost 2 bases. Written as DNA, the CDR3 is TGTGCCAGCTCACCCGGGACAGGGCCGGAGAACTATGGCTACACCTTC. It translates to CASSPGTGPENYGYTF.

The table lists this clone with a few counts. The CDR3 nucleotides are TGTGCCATCAGTGCTACCGGGACAGGGTTGCTCCGCGAGCAGTACTTC. Its translation: CAISATGTGLLREQYF. The V call is TRBV10-3, the J call TRBJ2-7; 9 nucleotides match TRBD1. The length of the CDR3 is 16 residues. Germline CDR1 and CDR2: ENHRY and SYGVKD. V dropped 4 bases and J dropped 6; count of bases not matched to a gene: 13.

The chain is built from TRBV10-3 and TRBJ1-5, with a weak D call TRBD1 (6 bases). Germline CDR1 reads ENHRY; CDR2 reads SYGVKD. V dropped 3 bases and J dropped 2 bases, with 14 bases sitting between them. CDR3 length equals 16 residues. The CDR3 DNA reads as TGTGCCATCAGTGATATGGGGGCTCTCGGCAATCAGCCCCAGCATTTT. Residues: CAISDMGALGNQPQHF.

The gene calls are TRBV30 and TRBJ2-1, with 7 bases matching TRBD1. The CDR3 runs 14 residues. In germline, CDR1 is GTSNPN, CDR2 SVGIG (reference sequence). V shed 2 bases, J shed 4 bases, and the junction held 5 bases outside the gene matches. The CDR3 nucleotides are TGTGCCTGGAGTAGGACAGGACCATACAATGAGCAGTTCTTC. Encoded protein: CAWSRTGPYNEQFF.

This chain links TRBV28 with TRBJ1-1; D might be TRBD1 (5 bases). The CDR3 totals 11 residues. Trimming took off 10 bases at V and 6 bases at J, with 12 bases between the two ends. CDR1 is MDHEN, CDR2 SYDVKM, per germline. Written as DNA, the CDR3 is TGTGCCACCCCGCAGGGCCCTGAAGCTTTCTTT. Protein product: CATPQGPEAFF.

The chain joins TRBV11-2 to TRBJ2-1; 15 bases match TRBD2. The ends lost 4 bases at V and 15 bases at J; junction bases unmatched: 13. Germline V CDR1 and CDR2: SGHAT, FQNNGV. The CDR3 runs 16 residues. DNA for the CDR3: TGTGCCAGCAGCTCGGGGTTGGGACTAGCGGGGGGTGCCCCGTTCTTC. Translated, it gives CASSSGLGLAGGAPFF.

V usage is TRBV7-3 and J usage is TRBJ2-6, with 7 bases fitting TRBD1. This CDR3 is built from 18 residues. Germline trimming cut 4 bases from V and 1 base from J; bases unmatched to any gene: 10. Germline CDR1 is SGHTA and CDR2 is FQGTGA. CDR3 coding DNA: TGTGCCAGCAGCTCCCCGGGACAGCCCTCTTCTGGGGCCAACGTCCTGACTTTC. Translation: CASSSPGQPSSGANVLTF.

The gene calls are TRBV9 and TRBJ2-7; D is possibly TRBD2 (5 bases). Germline loops: CDR1 SGDLS, CDR2 YYNGEE. CDR3 length equals 15 residues. Deletions cut 4 bases from V and 3 bases from J, with 17 bases between. Written as DNA, the CDR3 is TGTGCCAGCAGCACGACGGACGGGGTTTACTACGAGCAGTACTTC. Protein sequence: CASSTTDGVYYEQYF.

The chain carries TRBV5-5 and TRBJ2-2; weak D call: TRBD1 (6 bases). The germline V gene encodes CDR1 SGHKS and CDR2 YYEKEE (reference sequence). V was trimmed by 4 bases and J by 3 bases, leaving 16 bases between them. The CDR3 is 16 amino acids. The CDR3 is CASSPPIGGYTGELFF. In DNA, the CDR3 is TGTGCCAGCAGCCCACCCATAGGGGGATACACCGGGGAGCTGTTTTTT.

V usage is TRBV4-1 and J usage is TRBJ1-4; tentatively, D is TRBD1 (6 bases). Trimming cost V 2 bases and J 3 bases, with 10 bases left between them. This CDR3 is built from 15 residues. CDR1 and CDR2 from the germline V gene are MGHRA and YSYEKL. This CDR3 reads CASSQTGLANEKLFF. The CDR3 nucleotides read TGCGCCAGCAGCCAAACAGGGTTGGCTAATGAAAAACTGTTTTTT.

The chain has TRBV4-2 and TRBJ2-2; weak D call: TRBD1 (5 bases). The V end lost 4 bases, the J end lost 0 bases, and 12 bases lay between the germline ends. The CDR3 covers 16 residues. The germline CDR1 and CDR2 sequences are LGHNA and YNFKEQ. This CDR3 reads CASSRLGAANTGELFF. CDR3 in DNA: TGTGCCAGCAGCCGGCTAGGGGCCGCGAACACCGGGGAGCTGTTTTTT.

The sample holds many counts of this clone. The rearrangement uses TRBV30 and TRBJ2-1, with 8 bases lining up with TRBD2. The CDR3 covers 18 residues. CDR1 is GTSNPN, CDR2 SVGIG, per germline (reference sequence). The ends lost 0 bases at V and 7 bases at J; junction bases unmatched: 17. CDR3 DNA: TGTGCCTGGAGTGTACGACGGAGCGGGAGTAAGCGGGGGAATGAGCAGTTCTTC. It encodes CAWSVRRSGSKRGNEQFF. The full variable domain, rest sourced from reference TRBV30 and TRBJ2-1, is SQTIHQWPATLVQPVGSPLSLECTVEGTSNPNLYWYRQAAGRGLQLLFYSVGIGQISSEVPQNLSASRPQDRQFILSSKKLLLSDSGFYLCAWSVRRSGSKRGNEQFFGPGTRLTVL.

This chain joins TRBV28 and TRBJ1-4, with D unresolved. V lost 1 base, J lost 0 bases, and 12 bases lay in between. The CDR3 contains 17 residues. Germline V gene sequence: CDR1 MDHEN, CDR2 SYDVKM. The CDR3 spells CASSLLASAATNEKLFF. In DNA form, the CDR3 reads TGTGCCAGCAGTTTATTGGCCAGCGCTGCAACTAATGAAAAACTGTTTTTT.

A few counts support this clone. The CDR3 loop reads CAISDRGGQPQHF. The CDR3 DNA follows: TGTGCCATCAGTGATAGAGGGGGTCAGCCCCAGCATTTT. V is TRBV10-3 and J is TRBJ1-5, with D possibly being TRBD1 (6 bases). The germline V gene encodes CDR1 ENHRY and CDR2 SYGVKD. V was cut by 3 bases and J by 6 bases, with 9 bases left in between. The CDR3 runs 13 residues.

This clone was counted a few times. This sequence joins TRBV3-1 (or the pseudogene TRBV3-2) and TRBJ1-2; 10 nucleotides agree with TRBD1. Germline CDR1 and CDR2: LGHDT and YNNKEL (reference sequence). Unmatched junction bases numbered 13, after V lost 4 bases and J lost 2 bases. The CDR3 length is 18 residues. The CDR3: CASSRRGGQGRNNYGYTF. The CDR3 nucleotides read TGTGCCAGCAGCCGCCGGGGGGGACAGGGGAGAAACAACTATGGCTACACCTTC.

This chain connects TRBV6-5 to TRBJ1-3, with a weak D call TRBD1 (5 bases). CDR3 size: 15 residues. V was shortened by 7 bases and J by 4 bases, with 17 bases between the two germline ends. Germline V gene data show CDR1 as MNHEY and CDR2 as SVGAGI. CDR3: CASTLLGQAGNTIYF. The CDR3 nucleotides are TGTGCCAGCACCCTTTTGGGGCAAGCGGGAAACACCATATATTTT.

This chain uses TRBV12-5 with TRBJ1-1; D is ambiguous. CDR1 is LGHNT and CDR2 is FRNRAP in the germline V gene. The CDR3 has 11 residues. With 4 bases removed from V and 7 bases from J, the gap between germline ends came to 7 bases. As DNA, the CDR3 is TGTGCTAGTGGTTCCGGGTTTGAAGCTTTCTTT. This sequence encodes CASGSGFEAFF.

The chain carries TRBV6-2 or TRBV6-3 and TRBJ1-6, with a weak D call TRBD1 (5 bases). Trimming pared 4 bases from V and 10 bases from J, leaving 14 bases between. The CDR3 consists of 14 residues. Germline lookup yields CDR1 MNHEY and CDR2 SVGEGT. CDR3 DNA: TGTGCCAGCAGTTGGAGGGGAAAGGAATCACCCCTCCACTTT. As protein: CASSWRGKESPLHF.

V and J are TRBV28 and TRBJ1-2; TRBD1 agrees at 8 bases. After removal of 5 bases from V and 8 bases from J, the junction contained 4 bases not matched to a gene. The germline CDR1 and CDR2 sequences are MDHEN and SYDVKM. The CDR3 spans 12 residues. The CDR3 sequence: CASSASGGGYTF. CDR3 bases: TGTGCCAGCAGTGCCTCAGGGGGCGGCTACACCTTC.

In its sample, this clone was seen once. V usage is TRBV19 and J usage is TRBJ1-6; unclear D gene. Trimming cost V 4 bases and J 0 bases, with 7 bases left between them. This CDR3 has 15 amino acids. The germline V gene encodes CDR1 LNHDA and CDR2 SQIVND (reference sequence). CDR3 sequence reads: CASSTKSSYNSPLHF. In DNA, the CDR3 is TGTGCCAGTAGTACTAAGAGCTCCTATAATTCACCCCTCCACTTT.